The 17 T cell receptor beta chains presented below share a single source sample, sequenced in a study of Tregs in tolerant kidney transplant recipients. TCRdb's table, derived via immunoSEQ multiplex PCR, lists solely in-frame clones and lacks some. The data contain about 94,000 clones, approximately 93% of them singletons. Material: CD4+ T cells from blood, obtained before the transplant. The source of these receptors is a human donor who received a combined kidney and bone marrow transplant.

The rearrangement joins TRBV7-9 to TRBJ1-5, with a tentative D call TRBD1 (6 bases). The CDR3 spans 15 residues. Trimming removed 5 bases at V and 1 base at J, with 12 bases between. Germline CDR1 and CDR2: SEHNR and FQNEAQ (reference sequence). CDR3 region: CASSRSGQSNQPQHF. In nucleotides, the CDR3 is TGTGCCAGCAGCAGGTCGGGACAAAGCAATCAGCCCCAGCATTTT.

This clone showed up just a few times. V usage is TRBV5-1 and J usage is TRBJ1-4; TRBD1 agrees at 7 bases. CDR1 is SGHRS and CDR2 is YFSETQ in the germline V gene. There are 15 residues in the CDR3. Unmatched junction bases numbered 7, after V lost 4 bases and J lost 4 bases. CDR3 amino acids: CASSGTGQLNEKLFF. The DNA of the CDR3 is TGCGCCAGCAGCGGTACGGGACAGCTTAATGAAAAACTGTTTTTT.

The chain joins TRBV25-1 to TRBJ1-2; the D gene is possibly TRBD1 (5 bases). The CDR3 spans 13 residues. Germline CDR1 is MGHDK and CDR2 is SYGVNS. V dropped 7 bases and J dropped 1 base, with 10 bases sitting between them. In nucleotides, the CDR3 is TGTGCCAGCAATCCCCAGGGTAACTATGGCTACACCTTC. This gives the protein CASNPQGNYGYTF.

The table lists this clone with a few counts. The chain joins TRBV4-3 to TRBJ1-2; TRBD1 is a possible D gene (6 bases). Germline CDR1 and CDR2: LGHNA and YSLEER. V lost 2 bases, J lost 8 bases, and 9 bases lay in between. This CDR3 comprises 12 residues. CDR3 in amino acids: CASSQTGQGYTF. Written as DNA, the CDR3 is TGCGCCAGCAGCCAAACAGGGCAAGGCTACACCTTC.

The chain uses TRBV6-5 and TRBJ2-3; no clear D. The germline V gene encodes CDR1 MNHEY and CDR2 SVGAGI. Trimming stripped 4 bases from V and 2 bases from J, with 10 bases between. The CDR3 is made up of 14 amino acids. The DNA for the CDR3 is TGTGCCAGCAGTTTGGCAGTATCCACAGATACGCAGTATTTT. Encoded protein: CASSLAVSTDTQYF.

The CDR3 DNA reads TGTGCCAGCAGCCACGGACAGTTTCCTAGCACAGATACGCAGTATTTT. Its translation: CASSHGQFPSTDTQYF. This chain uses TRBV11-3 with TRBJ2-3; tentatively, D is TRBD1 (6 bases). This CDR3 comprises 16 residues. Germline V CDR1 and CDR2: SGHNT, YENEEA. The V end was cut by 5 bases, the J end by 0 bases, with 15 bases between.

Here the CDR3 DNA reads TGTGCCACCAGCAGACGACAGGGTAGCTCCTACGAGCAGTACTTC. It is translated as CATSRRQGSSYEQYF. The chain uses TRBV15 and TRBJ2-7, with TRBD1 identical over 7 bases. This CDR3 spans 15 amino acids. The V gene end was trimmed by 2 bases and the J gene end by 0 bases; junction bases not matched to a gene: 4. Germline CDR1 is LNHNV and CDR2 is YYDKDF (reference sequence).

The chain joins TRBV2 to TRBJ1-2; tentatively, D is TRBD1 (6 bases). There are 13 residues in the CDR3. The germline V gene has CDR1 SNHLY and CDR2 FYNNEI. V lost 8 bases, J lost 4 bases, and 14 bases lay in between. The DNA for the CDR3 is TGTGCCAGCGGGAACAGGGCCGGCTATGGCTACACCTTC. It translates to CASGNRAGYGYTF.

This sequence joins TRBV19 and TRBJ2-2; TRBD1 aligns across 9 bases. V was clipped by 5 bases and J by 0 bases; unmatched bases: 7. The CDR3 runs to 17 residues. Per the germline V gene, CDR1 is LNHDA and CDR2 is SQIVND (reference sequence). CDR3 DNA sequence: TGTGCCAGTAGTTTTAGGTGGGACAGGGCGAACACCGGGGAGCTGTTTTTT. Its translation is CASSFRWDRANTGELFF.

Comment on this clone: A read error may produce the germline difference seen at one junction end. Within the sample, other DNA sequences also encode this same CDR3. V and J are TRBV9 and TRBJ1-6; D not certain. The germline CDR1 and CDR2 sequences are SGDLS and YYNGEE. The CDR3 sequence is 13 residues long. The CDR3 DNA sequence: TGTGCCAGCAGCGTAAGAGGGAATTCCCCCCTCCACTTT. It codes for CASSVRGNSPLHF.

This chain links TRBV4-2 with TRBJ2-1; 9 nucleotides agree with TRBD2. The length of the CDR3 is 17 residues. Trimming at V came to 0 bases and at J to 6 bases, leaving 9 bases not matched to a gene. CDR1 and CDR2 from the germline V gene are LGHNA and YNFKEQ. CDR3 nucleotide sequence: TGTGCCAGCAGCCAAGATCGTCGCGGGGGGGCGCCCAATGAGCAGTTCTTC. It specifies CASSQDRRGGAPNEQFF.

The chain has TRBV6-4 and TRBJ2-1, with D possibly TRBD2 on 6 matching bases. The V end was cut by 6 bases, the J end by 10 bases, with 19 bases between. CDR3 length: 14 residues. Germline V gene lookup returns CDR1 MRHNA and CDR2 SNTAGT. DNA of the CDR3: TGTGCCAGCAGCCGGGACTCATCCTCGGAAGAGCAGTTCTTC. Its translation: CASSRDSSSEEQFF.

The DNA of the CDR3 is TGTGCCAGCAGCTTAGGTTACGACAGTGCCTACGAGCAGTACTTC. Translation: CASSLGYDSAYEQYF. The V gene is TRBV5-6, the J gene TRBJ2-7; D might be TRBD1 (5 bases). V lost 2 bases to trimming and J lost 2 bases, with 14 bases between them. Germline V gene sequence: CDR1 SGHDT, CDR2 YYEEEE. CDR3 length: 15 amino acids.

V is TRBV18 and J is TRBJ1-6; D ambiguous. The CDR3 is 17 residues long. V was shortened by 2 bases and J by 3 bases, with 14 bases between the two germline ends. CDR1 is KGHSH, CDR2 LQKENI, per germline. The CDR3 bases are TGTGCCAGCTCACCAAGGTTGGGCGCAGGCTATAATTCACCCCTCCACTTT. This gives the protein CASSPRLGAGYNSPLHF.

V gene TRBV6-4 combines with J gene TRBJ2-1; 10 positions match TRBD2. The length of the CDR3 is 14 residues. Germline V gives CDR1 MRHNA, CDR2 SNTAGT. With 8 bases clipped from V and 9 bases from J, the junction kept 10 bases outside the gene matches. The CDR3 loop reads CASRGIAGGGEQFF. The CDR3 region has the DNA TGTGCCAGCCGCGGGATAGCGGGAGGTGGTGAGCAGTTCTTC.

The rearrangement links TRBV15 to TRBJ2-5; TRBD1 might be the D (8 bases). The CDR3 contains 18 residues. V was clipped by 1 base and J by 4 bases, with 22 bases between them. The germline gives CDR1 LNHNV, CDR2 YYDKDF (reference sequence). This CDR3 reads CATSRAEPMTGEGETQYF. DNA for the CDR3: TGTGCCACCAGCAGAGCAGAGCCTATGACAGGGGAGGGAGAGACCCAGTACTTC.

This rearrangement joins TRBV10-3 to TRBJ2-3; TRBD2 agrees at 8 bases. J was trimmed by 5 bases and V by 2 bases; bases with no gene match: 3. The germline V gene has CDR1 ENHRY and CDR2 SYGVKD. The CDR3 spans 14 residues. The CDR3 DNA follows: TGTGCCATCAGTGAGAAGGCGGGGGGAGATACGCAGTATTTT. Translated, it gives CAISEKAGGDTQYF.